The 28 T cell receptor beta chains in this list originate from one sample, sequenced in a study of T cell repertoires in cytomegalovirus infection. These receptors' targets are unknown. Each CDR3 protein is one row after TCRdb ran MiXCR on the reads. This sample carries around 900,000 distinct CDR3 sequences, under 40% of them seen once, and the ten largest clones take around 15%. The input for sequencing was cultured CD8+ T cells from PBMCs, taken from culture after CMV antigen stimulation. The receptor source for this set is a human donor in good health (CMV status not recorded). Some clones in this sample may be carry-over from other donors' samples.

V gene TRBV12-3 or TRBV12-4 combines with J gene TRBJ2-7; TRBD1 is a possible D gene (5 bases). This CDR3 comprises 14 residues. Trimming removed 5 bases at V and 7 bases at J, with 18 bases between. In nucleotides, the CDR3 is TGTGCCAGCAGTCCCGAGACAGCGCCTTTGGAGCAGTACTTC. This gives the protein CASSPETAPLEQYF.

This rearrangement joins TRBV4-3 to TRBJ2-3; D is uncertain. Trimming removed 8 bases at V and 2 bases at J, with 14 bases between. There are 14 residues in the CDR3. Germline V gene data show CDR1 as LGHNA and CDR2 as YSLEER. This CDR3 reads CASRGSENTDTQYF. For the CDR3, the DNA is TGCGCCAGCCGAGGAAGCGAGAACACAGATACGCAGTATTTT.

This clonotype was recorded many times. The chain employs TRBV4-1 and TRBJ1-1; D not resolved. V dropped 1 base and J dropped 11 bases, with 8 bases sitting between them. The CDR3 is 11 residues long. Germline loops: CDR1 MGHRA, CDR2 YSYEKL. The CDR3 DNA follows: TGCGCCAGCAGCCAAGGGCGAGAGGCTTTCTTT. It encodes CASSQGREAFF.

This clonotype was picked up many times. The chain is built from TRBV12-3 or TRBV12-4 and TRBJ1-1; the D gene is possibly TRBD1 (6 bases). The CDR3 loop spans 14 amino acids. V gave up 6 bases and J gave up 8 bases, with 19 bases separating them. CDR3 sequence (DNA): TGTGCCAGCAGCCCTTCAGGCCCCACAGGGGAAGCTTTCTTT. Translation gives CASSPSGPTGEAFF.

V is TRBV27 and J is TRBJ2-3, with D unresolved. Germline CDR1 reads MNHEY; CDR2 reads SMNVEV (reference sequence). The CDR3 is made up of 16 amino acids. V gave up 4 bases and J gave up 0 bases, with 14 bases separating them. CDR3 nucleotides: TGTGCCAGCAGTTCAGTGACACCCTCTAGCACAGATACGCAGTATTTT. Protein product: CASSSVTPSSTDTQYF.

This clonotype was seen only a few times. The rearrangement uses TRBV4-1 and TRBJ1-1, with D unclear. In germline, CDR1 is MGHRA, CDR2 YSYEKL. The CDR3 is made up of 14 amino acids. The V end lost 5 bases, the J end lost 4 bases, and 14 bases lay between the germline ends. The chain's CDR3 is CASSSEPSPTEAFF. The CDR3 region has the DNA TGCGCCAGCAGCTCCGAACCCTCCCCCACTGAAGCTTTCTTT.

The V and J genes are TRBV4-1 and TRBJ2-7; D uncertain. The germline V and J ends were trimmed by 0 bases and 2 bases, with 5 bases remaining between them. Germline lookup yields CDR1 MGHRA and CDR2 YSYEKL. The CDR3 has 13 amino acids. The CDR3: CASSQEPPYEQYF. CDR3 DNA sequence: TGCGCCAGCAGCCAAGAACCCCCCTACGAGCAGTACTTC.

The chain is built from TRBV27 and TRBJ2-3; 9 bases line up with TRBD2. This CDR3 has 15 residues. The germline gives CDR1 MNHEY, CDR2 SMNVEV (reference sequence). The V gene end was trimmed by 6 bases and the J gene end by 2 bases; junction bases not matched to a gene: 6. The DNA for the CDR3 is TGTGCCAGCAGCCAATTAGCGGGGGTCACAGATACGCAGTATTTT. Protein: CASSQLAGVTDTQYF.

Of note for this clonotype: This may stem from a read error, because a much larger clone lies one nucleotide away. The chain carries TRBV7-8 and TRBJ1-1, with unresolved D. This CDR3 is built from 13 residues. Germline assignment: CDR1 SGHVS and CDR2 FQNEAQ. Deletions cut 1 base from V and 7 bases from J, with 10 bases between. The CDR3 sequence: CASSLESGNEAFF. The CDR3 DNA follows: TGTGCCAGCAGCTTAGAATCAGGCAATGAAGCTTTCTTT.

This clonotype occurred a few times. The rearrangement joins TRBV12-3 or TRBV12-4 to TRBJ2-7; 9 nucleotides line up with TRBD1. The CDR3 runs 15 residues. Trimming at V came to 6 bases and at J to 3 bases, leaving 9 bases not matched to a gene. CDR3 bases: TGTGCCAGCAGCTATGGACAGGGGAAGATCTACGAGCAGTACTTC. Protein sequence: CASSYGQGKIYEQYF.

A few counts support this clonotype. CDR3 sequence reads: CASSLNVTPRDTQYF. The CDR3 bases are TGTGCCAGCAGTTTAAACGTAACCCCGAGAGATACGCAGTATTTT. This chain links TRBV28 with TRBJ2-3; D unclear. V was cut by 2 bases and J by 5 bases, with 14 bases left in between. The V gene's germline CDR1 is MDHEN and CDR2 SYDVKM. This CDR3 spans 15 amino acids.

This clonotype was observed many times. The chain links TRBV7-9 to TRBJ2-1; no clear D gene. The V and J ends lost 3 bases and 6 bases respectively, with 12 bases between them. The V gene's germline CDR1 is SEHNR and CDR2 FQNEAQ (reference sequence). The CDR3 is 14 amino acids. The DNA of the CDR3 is TGTGCCAGCAGCTTCTCGGAGTTCCTCAATGAGCAGTTCTTC. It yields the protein CASSFSEFLNEQFF.

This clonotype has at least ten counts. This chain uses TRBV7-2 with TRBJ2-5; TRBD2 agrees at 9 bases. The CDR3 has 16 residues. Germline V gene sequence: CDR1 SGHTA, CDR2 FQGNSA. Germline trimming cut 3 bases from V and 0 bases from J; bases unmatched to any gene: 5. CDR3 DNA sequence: TGTGCCAGCAGCTTGGGCACTAGCGGGTACCAAGAGACCCAGTACTTC. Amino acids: CASSLGTSGYQETQYF.

The CDR3 DNA follows: TGTGCCAGCAGTGGTCCTCAGAGCGGGGTGAACACCGGGGAGCTGTTTTTT. It yields the protein CASSGPQSGVNTGELFF. The gene calls are TRBV2 and TRBJ2-2; 7 positions agree with TRBD2. This CDR3 is built from 17 residues. The J segment lost 1 base and the V segment lost 4 bases, leaving 9 bases of the junction unmatched. CDR1 and CDR2 from the germline V gene are SNHLY and FYNNEI.

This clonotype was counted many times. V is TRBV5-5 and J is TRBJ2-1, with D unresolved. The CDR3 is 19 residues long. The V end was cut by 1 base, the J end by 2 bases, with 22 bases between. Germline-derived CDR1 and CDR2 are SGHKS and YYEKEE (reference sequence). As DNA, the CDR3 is TGTGCCAGCAGCTTGAATCTCGGTGAGGCCAGGATAACCTACAATGAGCAGTTCTTC. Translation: CASSLNLGEARITYNEQFF.

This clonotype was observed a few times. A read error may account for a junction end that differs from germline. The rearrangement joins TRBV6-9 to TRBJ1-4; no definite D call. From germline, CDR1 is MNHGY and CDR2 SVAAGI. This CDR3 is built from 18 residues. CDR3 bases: TGCGCCAGCAGTGAGTCAGCGGGTATCCGTTTCCTAAATGAAAAACTGTTTTTT. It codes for CASSESAGIRFLNEKLFF.

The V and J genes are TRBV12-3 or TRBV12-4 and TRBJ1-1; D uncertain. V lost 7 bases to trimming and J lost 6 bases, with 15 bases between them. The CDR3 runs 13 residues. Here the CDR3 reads CASTSEGSAEAFF. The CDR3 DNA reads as TGTGCCAGCACTTCCGAGGGTTCCGCTGAAGCTTTCTTT.

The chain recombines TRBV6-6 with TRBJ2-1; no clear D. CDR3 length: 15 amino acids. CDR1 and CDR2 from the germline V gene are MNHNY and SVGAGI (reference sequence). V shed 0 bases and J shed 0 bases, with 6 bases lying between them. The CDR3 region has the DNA TGTGCCAGCAGTTACTCTGCGAGCTCCTACAATGAGCAGTTCTTC. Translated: CASSYSASSYNEQFF.

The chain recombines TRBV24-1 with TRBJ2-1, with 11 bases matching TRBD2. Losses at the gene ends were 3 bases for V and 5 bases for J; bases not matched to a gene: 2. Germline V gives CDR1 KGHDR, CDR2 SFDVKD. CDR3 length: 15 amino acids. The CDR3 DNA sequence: TGTGCCACCAGTGATCCTAGCGGGGGGAACAATGAGCAGTTCTTC. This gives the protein CATSDPSGGNNEQFF.

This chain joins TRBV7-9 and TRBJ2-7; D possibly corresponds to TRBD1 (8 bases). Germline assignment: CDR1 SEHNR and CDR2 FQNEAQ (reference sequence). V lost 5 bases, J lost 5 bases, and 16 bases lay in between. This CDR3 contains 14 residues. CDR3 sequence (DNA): TGTGCCAGCAGCCCATGGACAGGGACTAACGAGCAGTACTTC. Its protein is CASSPWTGTNEQYF.

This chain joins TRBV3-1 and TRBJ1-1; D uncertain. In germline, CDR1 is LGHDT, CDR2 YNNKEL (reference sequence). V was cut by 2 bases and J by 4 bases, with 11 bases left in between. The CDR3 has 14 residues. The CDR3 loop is CASSQKLAATEAFF. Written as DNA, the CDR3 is TGTGCCAGCAGCCAAAAGTTGGCGGCCACTGAAGCTTTCTTT. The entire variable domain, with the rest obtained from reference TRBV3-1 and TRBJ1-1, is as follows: DTAVSQTPKYLVTQMGNDKSIKCEQNLGHDTMYWYKQDSKKFLKIMFSYNNKELIINETVPNRFSPKSPDKAHLNLHINSLELGDSAVYFCASSQKLAATEAFFGQGTRLTVV.

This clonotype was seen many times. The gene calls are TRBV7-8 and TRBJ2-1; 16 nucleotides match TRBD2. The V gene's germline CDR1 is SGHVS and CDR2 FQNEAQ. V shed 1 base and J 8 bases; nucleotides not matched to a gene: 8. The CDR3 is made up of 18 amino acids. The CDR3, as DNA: TGTGCCAGCAGCTTAGTTCAGGGACTAGCGGGGGGGCTCGATGAGCAGTTCTTC. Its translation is CASSLVQGLAGGLDEQFF.

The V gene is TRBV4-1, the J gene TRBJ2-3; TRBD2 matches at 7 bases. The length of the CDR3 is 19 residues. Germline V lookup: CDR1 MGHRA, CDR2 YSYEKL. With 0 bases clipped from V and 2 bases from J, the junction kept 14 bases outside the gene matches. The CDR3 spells CASSQETVMGGGPTDTQYF. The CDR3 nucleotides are TGCGCCAGCAGCCAAGAGACAGTTATGGGGGGGGGTCCCACAGATACGCAGTATTTT.

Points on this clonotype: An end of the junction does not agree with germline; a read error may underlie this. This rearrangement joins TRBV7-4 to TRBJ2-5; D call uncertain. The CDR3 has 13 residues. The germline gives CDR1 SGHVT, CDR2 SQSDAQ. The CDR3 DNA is TGTGCCAGCAGCTTTATAAAACAAGAGACCCGGTACTTC. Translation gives CASSFIKQETRYF. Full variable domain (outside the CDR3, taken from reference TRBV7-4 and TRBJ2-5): GAGVSQSPRYKVAKRGRDVALRCDSISGHVTLYWYRQTLGQGSEVLTYSQSDAQRDKSGRPSGRFSAERPERSVSTLKIQRTEQGDSAVYLCASSFIKQETRYFGPGTRLLVL.

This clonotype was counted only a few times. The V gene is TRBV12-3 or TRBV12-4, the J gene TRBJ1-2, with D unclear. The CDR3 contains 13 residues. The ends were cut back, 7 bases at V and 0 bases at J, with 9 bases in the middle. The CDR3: CASTPEPNYGYTF. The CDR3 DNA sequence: TGTGCCAGCACCCCTGAACCTAACTATGGCTACACCTTC.

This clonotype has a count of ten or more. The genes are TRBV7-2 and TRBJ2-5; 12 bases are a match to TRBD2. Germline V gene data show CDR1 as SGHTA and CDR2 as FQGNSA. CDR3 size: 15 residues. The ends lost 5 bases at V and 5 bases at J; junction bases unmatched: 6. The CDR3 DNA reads TGTGCCAGCAGCCCTAGCGGGGGGGGAGGGGAGACCCAGTACTTC. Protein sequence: CASSPSGGGGETQYF.

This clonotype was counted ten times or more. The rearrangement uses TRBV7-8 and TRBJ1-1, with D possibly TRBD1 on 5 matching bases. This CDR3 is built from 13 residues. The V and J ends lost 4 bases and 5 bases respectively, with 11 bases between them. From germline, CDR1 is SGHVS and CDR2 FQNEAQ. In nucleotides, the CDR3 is TGTGCCAGCAGCTCAGGGTATTTAACTGAAGCTTTCTTT. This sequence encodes CASSSGYLTEAFF.

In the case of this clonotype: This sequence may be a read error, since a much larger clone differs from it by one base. CDR3 protein: CASSEWMNTEAFF. The CDR3 DNA is TGTGCCAGCAGTGAGTGGATGAACACTGAAGCTTTCTTT. This rearrangement joins TRBV2 to TRBJ1-1; D is ambiguous. The CDR3 consists of 13 residues. Deletions cut 3 bases from V and 0 bases from J, with 5 bases between. Germline lookup yields CDR1 SNHLY and CDR2 FYNNEI.